This T cell receptor beta chain was found in a study of T cells after yellow fever vaccination. Study-level findings and limits: Some clonotypes, a small share, were shared between CD4 and CD8 compartments. Contamination of FACS-sorted repertoires by abundant clonotypes from the bulk population could occur. A weaker but faster secondary response was observed, peaking on day 5 versus 15.

Generation of TCR cDNA used 5'RACE template switching (which added a universal primer site and UMIs). TCRdb reprocessed the 5' RACE reads via MiXCR and lists one record per CDR3 protein. The sample holds under 300,000 distinct CDR3 sequences; 6.9% are singletons and the top ten take about 0.9%. The CDR3 covers 14 residues. V lost 4 bases, J lost 4 bases, and 14 bases lay in between. The V gene's germline CDR1 is SQVTM and CDR2 ANQGSEA. As concerns this clonotype: What it binds is not known.

Material: CD4+ T cells sorted from PBMCs, obtained 15 days after the yellow fever booster vaccination. The origin of this receptor is a man aged 25 to 40 who received the YFV17D yellow fever vaccine. V and J are TRBV29-1 and TRBJ2-1; TRBD1 is a possible D gene (7 bases). The CDR3 DNA is TGCAGCGTTGCGAGGGGGCGGGATTACAATGAGCAGTTCTTC. This codes for CSVARGRDYNEQFF.